This entry lists 24 T cell receptor beta chains sequenced from one sample in a study of CXCR3-negative and CXCR3-positive naive CD8 T cells. The study, taken as a whole, reports: CXCR3-positive naive cells had more hydrophobic TRB CDR3s than CXCR3-negative naive cells.

The libraries of TRB cDNA were prepared using 5' RACE with UMI labels. TCRdb processed the 5' RACE reads again and assigns one entry to each CDR3 protein, with no DNA. The sample includes approximately 100,000 distinct CDR3 sequences. These TCRs are of unknown antigen specificity. The source material was naive CXCR3+ CD8+ T cells from blood. Subset meaning: CD45RO-CCR7+CD27+CD95- naive CD8+ T cells expressing CXCR3 (TNR3+). The receptors were sampled from a human donor in good health. Some clones in this sample may be carry-over from other donors' samples.

This chain uses TRBV5-1 with TRBJ1-2; TCRdb names TRBD1, which stays unverified in the absence of DNA. The CDR3 contains 13 residues. Germline loops: CDR1 SGHRS, CDR2 YFSETQ. The CDR3: CASRSRDNYGYTF.

The chain has TRBV6-6 and TRBJ1-5; TCRdb's assignment of TRBD1 cannot be checked, as there is no DNA. Germline loops: CDR1 MNHNY, CDR2 SVGAGI (reference sequence). CDR3 length: 16 residues. This CDR3 reads CAGSYSMGQLDQPQHF.

V gene TRBV7-2 combines with J gene TRBJ2-7; TCRdb's D call of TRBD2 is untestable without DNA. CDR1 is SGHTA and CDR2 is FQGNSA in the germline V gene. This CDR3 contains 15 residues. Here the CDR3 reads CASSLSAGGAYEQYF.

The V call is TRBV6-6, the J call TRBJ1-2; lacking DNA, the TRBD1 call made by TCRdb goes unchecked. Germline V gives CDR1 MNHNY, CDR2 SVGAGI (reference sequence). The CDR3 is 14 residues long. The chain's CDR3 is CASSYSAGIYGYTF.

The chain uses TRBV20-1 and TRBJ2-3; TCRdb's assignment of TRBD1 cannot be checked, as there is no DNA. The germline CDR1 and CDR2 sequences are DFQATT and SNEGSKA (reference sequence). The CDR3 covers 14 residues. CDR3 amino acids: CSAKNGQNTDTQYF.

The genes are TRBV12-3 or TRBV12-4 and TRBJ2-3; absent DNA, TCRdb's TRBD2 call cannot be checked. The CDR3 totals 14 residues. This CDR3 is CASSLGAPTDTQYF.

J is TRBJ2-1 and V is TRBV2; the TRBD2 assignment by TCRdb is unverifiable without DNA. This CDR3 has 13 amino acids. CDR1 is SNHLY, CDR2 FYNNEI, per germline. This CDR3 is CASSVGTSAEQFF. The entire variable domain, with the rest obtained from reference TRBV2 and TRBJ2-1, is as follows: EPEVTQTPSHQVTQMGQEVILRCVPISNHLYFYWYRQILGQKVEFLVSFYNNEISEKSEIFDDQFSVERPDGSNFTLKIRSTKLEDSAMYFCASSVGTSAEQFFGPGTRLTVL.

This sequence joins TRBV7-9 and TRBJ1-6. The CDR3 extends over 13 amino acids. The germline CDR1 and CDR2 sequences are SEHNR and FQNEAQ (reference sequence). This CDR3 is CASSPQGLSPLHF. The full variable domain, in which reference TRBV7-9 and TRBJ1-6 provide the parts outside the CDR3, is DTGVSQNPRHKITKRGQNVTFRCDPISEHNRLYWYRQTLGQGPEFLTYFQNEAQLEKSRLLSDRFSAERPKGSFSTLEIQRTEQGDSAMYLCASSPQGLSPLHFGNGTRLTVT.

The chain uses TRBV7-2 and TRBJ2-3; the TRBD2 assignment by TCRdb is unverifiable without DNA. The V gene's germline CDR1 is SGHTA and CDR2 FQGNSA. The CDR3 contains 15 residues. The CDR3 loop reads CASSLASTSLNTQYF.

This chain joins TRBV29-1 and TRBJ1-2. This CDR3 is built from 13 residues. Germline V lookup: CDR1 SQVTM, CDR2 ANQGSEA. The CDR3 spells CSVESAGIGGYTF.

The chain uses TRBV10-1 and TRBJ1-2. This CDR3 region has 13 residues. Germline CDR1 reads WNHNN; CDR2 reads SYGVQD (reference sequence). The CDR3 sequence is CASSDGPGHGYTF.

The rearrangement uses TRBV19 and TRBJ2-1. The CDR3 loop spans 16 amino acids. Germline lookup yields CDR1 LNHDA and CDR2 SQIVND (reference sequence). The CDR3 sequence is CASSLLRDRTYNEQFF.

This chain uses TRBV28 with TRBJ2-7. Germline-derived CDR1 and CDR2 are MDHEN and SYDVKM. The CDR3 extends over 13 amino acids. The CDR3 reads CASSLRVFYEQYF.

The rearrangement uses TRBV4-1 and TRBJ2-3; TCRdb reports TRBD1, a call that lacks DNA to check it against. This CDR3 spans 16 amino acids. Germline values: CDR1 MGHRA, CDR2 YSYEKL. The CDR3 spells CASSQDPGPSTDTQYF.

Here the CDR3 reads CASSLGPRVPDTQYF. The V call is TRBV5-6, the J call TRBJ2-3; no DNA is available, so the TRBD2 call from TCRdb remains unchecked. Germline CDR1 is SGHDT and CDR2 is YYEEEE. The CDR3 runs to 15 residues.

This sequence joins TRBV7-6 and TRBJ2-7; the TCRdb D gene call, TRBD1, has no DNA to confirm it. This CDR3 region has 15 residues. Germline V gives CDR1 SGHVS, CDR2 FNYEAQ. CDR3 loop: CASSHGQGTSYEQYF.

J is TRBJ2-7 and V is TRBV7-2; TCRdb proposes TRBD1, but this gene call is untestable without DNA. The CDR3 spans 14 residues. Germline loops: CDR1 SGHTA, CDR2 FQGNSA. The chain's CDR3 is CASSLEDRAPEQYF.

The V gene is TRBV12-3 or TRBV12-4, the J gene TRBJ2-3; the D call from TCRdb, TRBD1, cannot be confirmed without DNA. This CDR3 region has 16 residues. The CDR3 spells CASSLVDWGGTDTQYF.

The V gene is TRBV4-3, the J gene TRBJ2-2; TCRdb lists TRBD2, though no DNA is available to test this call. The CDR3 runs 16 residues. The germline V gene encodes CDR1 LGHNA and CDR2 YSLEER. CDR3 region: CASSQDRTANTGELFF.

V is TRBV14 and J is TRBJ2-5; TCRdb proposes TRBD2, but this gene call is untestable without DNA. The CDR3 runs 15 residues. Germline V gene lookup returns CDR1 SGHDN and CDR2 FVKESK. CDR3 residues: CASSHLAGEQETQYF.

This chain connects TRBV7-3 to TRBJ2-2; TCRdb returns TRBD2, unconfirmable since there is no DNA. Germline CDR1 and CDR2: SGHTA and FQGTGA. The CDR3 sequence is 17 residues long. The CDR3 is CASSLTPSGGVTGELFF.

The chain uses TRBV6-2 or TRBV6-3 and TRBJ2-7; the D gene TCRdb calls, TRBD1, cannot be checked with no DNA. Germline V gene lookup returns CDR1 MNHEY and CDR2 SVGEGT. The CDR3 is made up of 15 amino acids. The CDR3 sequence: CASQASSGGLYEQYF.

The rearrangement uses TRBV12-3 or TRBV12-4 and TRBJ1-1. The CDR3 is made up of 13 amino acids. The CDR3 loop is CASSPDENTEAFF.

The chain employs TRBV7-9 and TRBJ2-7; without DNA, the TCRdb call of TRBD2 cannot be checked. CDR1 SEHNR and CDR2 FQNEAQ come from the germline V gene (reference sequence). CDR3 length equals 14 residues. The CDR3: CASSQERAPGEQYF.